This T cell receptor beta chain was recovered during a study of PD-1 blockade in classical Hodgkin lymphoma. Points on this clone: As yet, its antigen is unknown.

Trimming took off 8 bases at V and 2 bases at J, with 18 bases between the two ends. This CDR3 has 15 residues. CDR1 and CDR2 (germline): SGHAT, FQNNGV. The protocol was immunoSEQ multiplex PCR, while the TCRdb copy is restricted to in-frame clones and leaves out a portion. The sample yields approximately 12,000 clones, roughly nine tenths seen once. Every patient was affected by relapse after autologous stem cell transplantation, while exposure to brentuximab vedotin was not uniform. Study-level findings and limits: Newly diagnosed patients were reported to exhibit reduced baseline TCR diversity relative to healthy donors. Among the patients, those starting nivolumab under 1 year after ASCT were excluded. The baseline diversity of complete responders showed similarity to that of newly diagnosed patients.

The material sequenced was peripheral blood mononuclear cells (PBMCs), taken at baseline. The chain carries TRBV11-2 and TRBJ2-5, with D possibly TRBD1 on 5 matching bases. The sequence was collected from a human donor with classical Hodgkin lymphoma. The CDR3 nucleotides are TGTGCCAGCTCTAACAGGCGGACAATACAAGAGACCCAGTACTTC. It translates to CASSNRRTIQETQYF.